The following is a T cell receptor beta chain sequence with its context. The record originates from a study of T cell responses to AZD1222 COVID-19 vaccine. Sequencing was performed with immunoSEQ multiplex PCR; in TCRdb, only in-frame clones are kept and a portion is missing. The sample shows about 110,000 clones, around nine tenths of them seen only once. V was cut by 2 bases and J by 5 bases, with 15 bases left in between. CDR1 and CDR2 from the germline V gene are MNHEY and SVGAGI. This CDR3 region has 15 residues. The sequencing here drew on peripheral blood, taken 28 days after the second AZD1222 dose. This clonotype originated in an adult who received the AZD1222 COVID-19 vaccine. The rearrangement joins TRBV6-5 to TRBJ1-2; D ambiguous. CDR3: CASSYGFQKAYGYTF. CDR3 DNA: TGTGCCAGCAGTTACGGGTTCCAGAAGGCATATGGCTACACCTTC.